The rows below give T cell receptor beta chains drawn from one sample of a study of CD8 T cells in ankylosing spondylitis. MiXCR was run by TCRdb on the 5' RACE reads, yielding one entry per CDR3 protein. The repertoire consists of 750,000 to 850,000 distinct CDR3 sequences, with 12% occurring once and the leading ten covering under 0.6%. The specimen was blood, either unsorted or a sorted T cell fraction (not recorded which). The source of these receptors is a male donor with ankylosing spondylitis. The CDR3 runs from the conserved cysteine through the conserved F or W. A D gene is named only where the DNA matches it firmly. Only some rows state a clone size, as once, few, many or a class for expanded clones.

J: TRBJ2-1
V: TRBV5-1
D: TRBD2
size: many
DNA: TGCGCCAGCAGCTTGTTCGGGGGGGGGTCGAATGAGCAGTTCTTC
CDR3: CASSLFGGGSNEQFF

J: TRBJ2-1
V: TRBV7-2
D: -
size: few
DNA: TGTGCCAGCAGCTTAGCCTGGGGCTCCTACAATGAGCAGTTCTTC
CDR3: CASSLAWGSYNEQFF

J: TRBJ1-2
V: TRBV12-3/TRBV12-4
D: -
size: many
DNA: TGTGCCAGCAGTTTGATCTTGGGTGGGGGGAGATATGGCTACACCTTC
CDR3: CASSLILGGGRYGYTF

J: TRBJ2-1
V: TRBV11-2
D: TRBD2
size: -
DNA: TGTGCCAGCAGCCCACGCCTAGCGGAGACCTACAATGAGCAGTTCTTC
CDR3: CASSPRLAETYNEQFF

J: TRBJ2-2
V: TRBV6-1
D: -
size: -
DNA: TGTGCCAGCAGTGAATCTTTGGGAACCGGGGAGCTGTTTTTT
CDR3: CASSESLGTGELFF

J: TRBJ1-2
V: TRBV30
D: -
size: -
DNA: TGTGCCTGGAGTGTCCAGGGGTCAGCTAACTATGGCTACACCTTC
CDR3: CAWSVQGSANYGYTF

J: TRBJ1-2
V: TRBV7-2
D: TRBD1
size: few
DNA: TGTGCCAGCAGCTCTCACAGGGGCCCTAGACTGGAAACCTTC
CDR3: CASSSHRGPRLETF

J: TRBJ2-5
V: TRBV27
D: TRBD1
size: many
DNA: TGTGCCAGCAGACGCACAGGGGGTGAGACCCAGTACTTC
CDR3: CASRRTGGETQYF

J: TRBJ1-1
V: TRBV14
D: -
size: few
DNA: TGTGCCAGCAGCCAAGACAGGTACTACACTGAAGCTTTCTTT
CDR3: CASSQDRYYTEAFF

J: TRBJ2-7
V: TRBV29-1
D: TRBD2
size: -
DNA: TGCAGCGTTTTGTCTAGCGGCGATCACTACGAGCAGTACTTC
CDR3: CSVLSSGDHYEQYF

J: TRBJ1-4
V: TRBV7-9
D: -
size: few
DNA: TGTGCCAGCAGTCGATTTGCAACTAATGAAAAACTGTTTTTT
CDR3: CASSRFATNEKLFF

J: TRBJ2-2
V: TRBV20-1
D: TRBD2
size: -
DNA: TGCAGTGCTCCGACTAGCGGGGGGAACACCGGGGAGCTGTTTTTT
CDR3: CSAPTSGGNTGELFF

J: TRBJ1-2
V: TRBV20-1
D: -
size: many
DNA: TGCAGTGGGCAGCGTGTTCTGGGCTACACCTTC
CDR3: CSGQRVLGYTF

J: TRBJ2-4
V: TRBV7-2
D: -
size: few
DNA: TGTGCCAGCAGCTTAGATAACTTATCCAAAAACATTCAGTACTTC
CDR3: CASSLDNLSKNIQYF

J: TRBJ2-5
V: TRBV7-2
D: TRBD1
size: -
DNA: TGTGCCAGCAGCTTAGCGGGACAGTCCAAAGAGACCCAGTACTTC
CDR3: CASSLAGQSKETQYF

J: TRBJ2-5
V: TRBV20-1
D: TRBD2
size: few
DNA: TGCAGTGGAAGGCCGTTGATAGCGGGGGGCCAAGAGACCCAGTACTTC
CDR3: CSGRPLIAGGQETQYF

J: TRBJ1-1
V: TRBV5-1
D: -
size: few
DNA: TGCGCCAGCAGCTTGGAGAGCAGGGGGAACACTGAAGCTTTCTTT
CDR3: CASSLESRGNTEAFF

J: TRBJ2-1
V: TRBV27
D: -
size: few
DNA: TGTGCCAGCACCCTTTCGGTCGGACTACCCTACAATGAGCAGTTCTTC
CDR3: CASTLSVGLPYNEQFF

J: TRBJ2-1
V: TRBV4-2
D: TRBD2
size: few
DNA: TGTGCCAGCAGCCAGAACGGACTAGCGGGAGGCGATGAGCAGTTCTTC
CDR3: CASSQNGLAGGDEQFF

J: TRBJ2-7
V: TRBV7-2
D: -
size: few
DNA: TGTGCCAGCAGCTCTAGGGACTCCGGTACCTACGAGCAGTACTTC
CDR3: CASSSRDSGTYEQYF

J: TRBJ2-5
V: TRBV20-1
D: -
size: -
DNA: TGCAGTGCAGACCGAGGGGGGCAAGAGACCCAGTACTTC
CDR3: CSADRGGQETQYF

J: TRBJ1-2
V: TRBV6-2/TRBV6-3
D: -
size: many
DNA: TGTGCCAGCAGTCGACCGGGACGGTCTTTCGGCTACACCTTC
CDR3: CASSRPGRSFGYTF

J: TRBJ2-5
V: TRBV5-1
D: TRBD1
size: many
DNA: TGCGCCAGCAGCTTGGTGGGGACAGGACAAGAGACCCAGTACTTC
CDR3: CASSLVGTGQETQYF

J: TRBJ2-7
V: TRBV6-1
D: -
size: -
DNA: TGTGCCAGCAGGAGAGGGACTGTCTCCTACGAGCAGTACTTC
CDR3: CASRRGTVSYEQYF

J: TRBJ1-2
V: TRBV28
D: -
size: -
DNA: TGTGCCAGCAGTTTATGGAGAGGACGCGGCTACACCTTC
CDR3: CASSLWRGRGYTF

J: TRBJ1-4
V: TRBV28
D: -
size: many
DNA: TGTGCCAGCAGTTTTGGGGGGGCAGCTAATGAAAAACTGTTTTTT
CDR3: CASSFGGAANEKLFF

J: TRBJ2-7
V: TRBV25-1
D: TRBD1
size: -
DNA: TGTGCCGTTACACAGGGGGGTCAGTACGAGCAGTACTTC
CDR3: CAVTQGGQYEQYF

J: TRBJ2-3
V: TRBV4-3
D: TRBD2
size: -
DNA: TGCGCGATTGGACTAGACATTAACACAGATACGCAGTATTTT
CDR3: CAIGLDINTDTQYF

J: TRBJ1-1
V: TRBV6-2/TRBV6-3
D: -
size: few
DNA: TGTGCCAGCAGTTCACAGGGTCCGGACACTGAAGCTTTCTTT
CDR3: CASSSQGPDTEAFF

J: TRBJ2-3
V: TRBV7-3
D: -
size: -
DNA: TGTGCCAGCAGCGTACGGGGCGGCTTCACAGATACGCAGTATTTT
CDR3: CASSVRGGFTDTQYF

J: TRBJ1-3
V: TRBV4-2
D: -
size: -
DNA: TGTGCCAGCAGCCAATTCCCAGGGGCCCGGTCCGGAAACACCATATATTTT
CDR3: CASSQFPGARSGNTIYF

J: TRBJ2-1
V: TRBV28
D: -
size: few
DNA: TGTGCCAGCAGTTGGGACGTGGACAATGAGCAGTTCTTC
CDR3: CASSWDVDNEQFF

J: TRBJ2-1
V: TRBV7-9
D: -
size: many
DNA: TGTGCCAGCACCCTTGCCCTGGTCAATGAGCAGTTCTTC
CDR3: CASTLALVNEQFF

J: TRBJ1-2
V: TRBV20-1
D: -
size: many
DNA: TGCAGTGCTAACCCGACAGTTCACTATGGCTACACCTTC
CDR3: CSANPTVHYGYTF

J: TRBJ1-5
V: TRBV12-3/TRBV12-4
D: -
size: -
DNA: TGTGCCAGCAGTTTAGGCAGGCGTTATCAGCCCCAGCATTTT
CDR3: CASSLGRRYQPQHF

J: TRBJ2-3
V: TRBV4-3
D: TRBD2
size: -
DNA: TGCGCCAGCAGCGAGGGACTAGCGGGGGAGGCCCATACGCAGTATTTT
CDR3: CASSEGLAGEAHTQYF

J: TRBJ2-1
V: TRBV6-2/TRBV6-3
D: TRBD1
size: -
DNA: TGTGCCAGCAACCTTCGAAGGACAGGGCCCAACAATGAGCAGTTCTTC
CDR3: CASNLRRTGPNNEQFF

J: TRBJ2-1
V: TRBV11-2
D: -
size: few
DNA: TGTGCCAGCAGGGGGGTGCGCCGCTCCTACAATGAGCAGTTCTTC
CDR3: CASRGVRRSYNEQFF

J: TRBJ2-5
V: TRBV10-3
D: -
size: many
DNA: TGTGCCATCAGGGACCGACTCAGCCAAGAGACCCAGTACTTC
CDR3: CAIRDRLSQETQYF

J: TRBJ2-3
V: TRBV24-1
D: -
size: many
DNA: TGTGCCACCAGTGACACAGGGATGACAGATACGCAGTATTTT
CDR3: CATSDTGMTDTQYF

J: TRBJ1-4
V: TRBV12-3/TRBV12-4
D: -
size: -
DNA: TGTGCCAGCAGTTTAGCGTCCGGGGTAGGAGAAAAACTGTTTTTT
CDR3: CASSLASGVGEKLFF

J: TRBJ2-3
V: TRBV10-3
D: -
size: -
DNA: TGTGCCCTGCGGGGGCGGTCCGCAGATACGCAGTATTTT
CDR3: CALRGRSADTQYF